The T cell receptor (beta chain) under discussion was sequenced for a study of CD8 T cells in ankylosing spondylitis. General study results and limits: A motif of fewer than ten highly homologous TCR beta variants was seen as apparently characteristic of ankylosing spondylitis blood.

V lost 1 base and J lost 4, with 12 bases in between. The CDR3 is 15 residues long. Germline V gene data show CDR1 as SGHVS and CDR2 as FQNEAQ. Quantitative 5'-RACE with molecular barcodes was used to make the TCR beta libraries. TCRdb re-called the 5' RACE reads through MiXCR, storing one row per CDR3 protein. The top ten hold roughly 7.4% of the sample, which has 250,000 to 350,000 distinct CDR3 sequences, about 19% seen once. Of note for this clonotype: Its matching antigen is unknown.

The V call is TRBV7-8, the J call TRBJ2-3; D may be TRBD1 (6 bases). This clonotype was sampled from a male donor with ankylosing spondylitis or in good health (not recorded which). Sequences were obtained from blood, either unsorted or a sorted T cell fraction (not recorded which). CDR3 protein: CASSLVGRGSDTQYF. CDR3 sequence (DNA): TGTGCCAGCAGCTTAGTCGGCAGGGGCTCAGATACGCAGTATTTT.